This passage covers 4 T cell receptor beta chains from one sample sequenced in a study of CD8 T cells in ankylosing spondylitis. Using its own MiXCR run on the 5' RACE reads, TCRdb lists one record per CDR3 protein. The repertoire holds about 540,000 distinct CDR3 sequences, with about an eighth as singletons. Study-wide results and limits: Ankylosing spondylitis blood appeared to carry a characteristic TCR beta motif of several highly homologous variants.

Their recognized antigens are unknown. Specimen: blood, either unsorted or a sorted T cell fraction (not recorded which). The receptors derive from a male donor with ankylosing spondylitis.

The chain uses TRBV18 and TRBJ1-5; tentatively, D is TRBD1 (5 bases). V lost 2 bases and J lost 0, with 8 bases in between. CDR1 is KGHSH and CDR2 is LQKENI in the germline V gene. This CDR3 region has 15 residues. The chain's CDR3 is CASSPVRASNQPQHF. CDR3 coding DNA: TGTGCCAGCTCACCAGTCAGGGCTAGCAATCAGCCCCAGCATTTT.

The chain links TRBV7-9 to TRBJ1-2; the D is unclear. Germline-derived CDR1 and CDR2 are SEHNR and FQNEAQ (reference sequence). The length of the CDR3 is 13 residues. V lost 9 bases and J 2 bases, leaving 13 bases between the germline ends. CDR3 nucleotides: TGTGCCAGTTTACGGACGGAAAACTATGGCTACACCTTC. Its protein product is CASLRTENYGYTF. The full variable domain, completed using reference TRBV7-9 and TRBJ1-2, is DTGVSQNPRHKITKRGQNVTFRCDPISEHNRLYWYRQTLGQGPEFLTYFQNEAQLEKSRLLSDRFSAERPKGSFSTLEIQRTEQGDSAMYLCASLRTENYGYTFGSGTRLTVV.

CDR3 sequence (DNA): TGTGCCAGCTCACCGGTGGGAGGGGCGGTTCCTAATCAGCCCCAGCATTTT. This encodes CASSPVGGAVPNQPQHF. V gene TRBV18 combines with J gene TRBJ1-5; D is perhaps TRBD1 (5 bases). The CDR3 has 17 residues. V was cut by 3 bases and J by 4 bases, with 19 bases left in between. Germline-derived CDR1 and CDR2 are KGHSH and LQKENI.

This clonotype was detected many times. The genes are TRBV29-1 and TRBJ1-1, with D perhaps TRBD1 (6 bases). The CDR3 contains 15 residues. Trimming pared 0 bases from V and 2 bases from J, leaving 13 bases between. CDR1 is SQVTM and CDR2 is ANQGSEA in the germline V gene. The chain's CDR3 is CSVEDPHRVNTEAFF. The CDR3, as DNA: TGCAGCGTTGAAGATCCCCACAGGGTTAACACTGAAGCTTTCTTT.